This T cell receptor (beta chain) originates from a study of early T cells in non-severe SARS-CoV-2 infection. Study-wide background: Unsorted whole-blood RNA was sequenced in bulk, leaving chains unpaired.

The TCR library protocol attached unique molecular identifiers to the individual cDNA molecules. TCRdb ran MiXCR on the 5' RACE reads and lists one entry per CDR3 protein. The repertoire holds 25,000 to 30,000 distinct CDR3 sequences, with around 4% as singletons. This clonotype was seen ten or more times. Germline V gene sequence: CDR1 MNHNS, CDR2 SASEGT. This CDR3 contains 18 residues. J gave up 4 bases and V 4 bases, and 8 bases lay outside the gene matches. Sequences were obtained from whole blood. The chain carries TRBV6-1 and TRBJ2-2; 14 bases match TRBD2. The clonotype comes from an adult who was a healthcare worker with PCR-confirmed SARS-CoV-2 infection or an uninfected control (not recorded which). CDR3 amino acids: CASSVWGLAGDRTGELFF. Here the CDR3 DNA reads TGTGCCAGCAGTGTATGGGGACTAGCGGGAGATCGCACCGGGGAGCTGTTTTTT.